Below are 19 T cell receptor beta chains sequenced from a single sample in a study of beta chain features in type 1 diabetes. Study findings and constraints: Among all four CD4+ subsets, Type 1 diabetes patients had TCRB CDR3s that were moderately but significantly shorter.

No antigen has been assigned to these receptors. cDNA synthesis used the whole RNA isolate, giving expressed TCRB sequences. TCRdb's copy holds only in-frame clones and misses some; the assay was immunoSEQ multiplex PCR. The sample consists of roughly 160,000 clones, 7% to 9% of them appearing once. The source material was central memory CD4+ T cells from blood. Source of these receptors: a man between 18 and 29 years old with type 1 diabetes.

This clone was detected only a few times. The CDR3 reads CASSQGWQAYGYTF. DNA of the CDR3: TGTGCCAGCAGCCAAGGGTGGCAGGCCTATGGCTACACCTTC. The gene calls are TRBV14 and TRBJ1-2, with D hard to call. Germline CDR1 is SGHDN and CDR2 is FVKESK. V was clipped by 1 base and J by 4 bases, with 10 bases between them. CDR3 length: 14 residues.

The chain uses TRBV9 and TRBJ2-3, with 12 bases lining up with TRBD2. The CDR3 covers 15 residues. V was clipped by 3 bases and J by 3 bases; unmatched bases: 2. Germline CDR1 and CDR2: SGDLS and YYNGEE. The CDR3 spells CASSALAGGTDTQYF. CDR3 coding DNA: TGTGCCAGCAGCGCTCTAGCGGGAGGGACAGATACGCAGTATTTT.

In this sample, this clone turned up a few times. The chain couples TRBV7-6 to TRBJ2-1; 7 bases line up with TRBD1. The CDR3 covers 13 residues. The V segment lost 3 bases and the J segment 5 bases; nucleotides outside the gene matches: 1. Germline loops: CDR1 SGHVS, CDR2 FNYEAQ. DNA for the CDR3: TGTGCCAGCAGCTTGGGGACAGACAATGAGCAGTTCTTC. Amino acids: CASSLGTDNEQFF.

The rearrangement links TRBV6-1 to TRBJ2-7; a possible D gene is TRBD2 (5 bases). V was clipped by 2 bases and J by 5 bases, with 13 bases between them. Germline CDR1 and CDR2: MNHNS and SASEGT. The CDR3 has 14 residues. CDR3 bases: TGTGCCAGCAGTGAACCTATCACGAGGGACGAGCAGTACTTC. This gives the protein CASSEPITRDEQYF.

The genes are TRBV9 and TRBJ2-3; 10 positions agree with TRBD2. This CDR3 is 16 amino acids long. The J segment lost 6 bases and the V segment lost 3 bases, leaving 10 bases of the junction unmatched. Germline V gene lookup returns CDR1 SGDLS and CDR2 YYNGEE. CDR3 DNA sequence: TGTGCCAGCAGCGGAGGTAGCGGGGGGCGAGCCGATACGCAGTATTTT. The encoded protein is CASSGGSGGRADTQYF.

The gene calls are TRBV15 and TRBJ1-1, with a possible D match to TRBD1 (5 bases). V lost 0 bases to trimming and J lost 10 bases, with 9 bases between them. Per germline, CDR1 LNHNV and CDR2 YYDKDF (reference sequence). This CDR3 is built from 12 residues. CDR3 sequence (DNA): TGTGCCACCAGCAGAGATGGACACGGAGCTTTCTTT. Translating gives CATSRDGHGAFF.

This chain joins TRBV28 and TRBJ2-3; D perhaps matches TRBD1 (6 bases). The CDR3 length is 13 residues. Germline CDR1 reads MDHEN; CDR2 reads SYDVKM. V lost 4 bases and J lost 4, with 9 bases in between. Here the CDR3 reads CASSSNRADTQYF. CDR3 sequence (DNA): TGTGCCAGCAGTTCCAACAGGGCAGATACGCAGTATTTT.

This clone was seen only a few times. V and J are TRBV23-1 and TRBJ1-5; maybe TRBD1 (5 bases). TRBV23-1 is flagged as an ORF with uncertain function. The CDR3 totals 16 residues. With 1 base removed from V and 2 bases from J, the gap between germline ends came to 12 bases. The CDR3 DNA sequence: TGCGCCAGCAGTCAATGGCAGGGTAAGGGCAATCAGCCCCAGCATTTT. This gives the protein CASSQWQGKGNQPQHF.

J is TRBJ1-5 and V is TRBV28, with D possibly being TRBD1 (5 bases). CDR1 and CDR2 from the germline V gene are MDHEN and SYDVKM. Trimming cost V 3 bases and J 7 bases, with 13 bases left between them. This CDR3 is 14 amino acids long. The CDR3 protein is CASSFLGRGQPQHF. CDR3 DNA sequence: TGTGCCAGCAGTTTTCTCGGAAGGGGCCAGCCCCAGCATTTT. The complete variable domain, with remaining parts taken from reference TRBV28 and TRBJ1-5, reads DVKVTQSSRYLVKRTGEKVFLECVQDMDHENMFWYRQDPGLGLRLIYFSYDVKMKEKGDIPEGYSVSREKKERFSLILESASTNQTSMYLCASSFLGRGQPQHFGDGTRLSIL.

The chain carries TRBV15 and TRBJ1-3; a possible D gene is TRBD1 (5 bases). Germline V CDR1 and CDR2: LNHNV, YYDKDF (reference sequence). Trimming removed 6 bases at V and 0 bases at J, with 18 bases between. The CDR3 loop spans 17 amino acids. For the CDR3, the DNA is TGTGCCACCAGGGACCCGGCAGGGATTTTCTCTGGAAACACCATATATTTT. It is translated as CATRDPAGIFSGNTIYF. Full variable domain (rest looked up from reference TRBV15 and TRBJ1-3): DAMVIQNPRYQVTQFGKPVTLSCSQTLNHNVMYWYQQKSSQAPKLLFHYYDKDFNNEADTPDNFQSRRPNTSFCFLDIRSPGLGDTAMYLCATRDPAGIFSGNTIYFGEGSWLTVV.

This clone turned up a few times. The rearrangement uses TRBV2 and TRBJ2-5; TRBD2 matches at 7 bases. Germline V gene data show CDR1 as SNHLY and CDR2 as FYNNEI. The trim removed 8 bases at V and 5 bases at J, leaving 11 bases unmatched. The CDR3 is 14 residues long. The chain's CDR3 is CASGGTTKAETQYF. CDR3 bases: TGTGCCAGCGGGGGGACTACTAAGGCGGAGACCCAGTACTTC.

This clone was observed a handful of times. Written as DNA, the CDR3 is TGTGCCAGCAGTTCCCGGACTGTTACCGGGGAGCTGTTTTTT. Translating gives CASSSRTVTGELFF. The V and J genes are TRBV6-6 and TRBJ2-2, with TRBD2 as a possible D gene (5 bases). Between the trimmed V and J ends, which lost 4 bases and 5 bases, there was a span of 11 bases. The CDR3 is 14 amino acids. Germline CDR1 reads MNHNY; CDR2 reads SVGAGI (reference sequence).

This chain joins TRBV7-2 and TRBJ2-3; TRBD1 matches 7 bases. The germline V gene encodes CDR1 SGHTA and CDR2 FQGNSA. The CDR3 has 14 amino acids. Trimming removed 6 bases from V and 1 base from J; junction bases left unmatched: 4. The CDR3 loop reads CASRRGPRTDTQYF. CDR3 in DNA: TGTGCCAGCAGAAGGGGGCCCCGCACAGATACGCAGTATTTT.

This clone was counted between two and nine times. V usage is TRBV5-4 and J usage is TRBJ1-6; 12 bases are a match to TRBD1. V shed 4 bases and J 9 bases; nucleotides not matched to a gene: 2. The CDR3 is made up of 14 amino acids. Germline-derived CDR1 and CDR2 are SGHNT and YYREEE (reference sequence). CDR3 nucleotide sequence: TGTGCCAGCAGCCGGGACAGGGGGCCTTCACCCCTCCACTTT. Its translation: CASSRDRGPSPLHF.

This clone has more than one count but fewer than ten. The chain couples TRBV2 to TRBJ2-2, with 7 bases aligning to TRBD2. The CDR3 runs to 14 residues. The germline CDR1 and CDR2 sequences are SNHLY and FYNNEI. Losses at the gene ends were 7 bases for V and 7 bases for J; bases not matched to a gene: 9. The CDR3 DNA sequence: TGTGCCAGCACCTGGGCCCCGGGAGGCGGGGAGCTGTTTTTT. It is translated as CASTWAPGGGELFF.

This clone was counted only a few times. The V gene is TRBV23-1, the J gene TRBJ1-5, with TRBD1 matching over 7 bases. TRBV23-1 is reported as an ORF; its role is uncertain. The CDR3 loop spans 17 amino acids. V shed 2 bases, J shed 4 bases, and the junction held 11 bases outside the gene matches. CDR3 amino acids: CASSQTTDRRGNQPQHF. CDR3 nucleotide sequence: TGCGCCAGCAGTCAAACCACGGACAGGAGGGGAAATCAGCCCCAGCATTTT.

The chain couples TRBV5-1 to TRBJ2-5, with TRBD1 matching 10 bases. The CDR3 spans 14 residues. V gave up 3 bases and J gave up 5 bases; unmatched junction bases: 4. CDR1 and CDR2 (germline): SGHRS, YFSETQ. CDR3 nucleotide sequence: TGCGCCAGCAGCTACGGGGGACAGGGGGAGACCCAGTACTTC. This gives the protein CASSYGGQGETQYF.

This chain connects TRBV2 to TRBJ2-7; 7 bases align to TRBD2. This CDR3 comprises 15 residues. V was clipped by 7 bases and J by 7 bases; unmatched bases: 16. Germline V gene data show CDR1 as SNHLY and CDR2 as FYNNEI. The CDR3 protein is CASTVVPSGRGEQYF. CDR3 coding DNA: TGTGCCAGCACGGTTGTCCCTAGCGGTCGGGGGGAGCAGTACTTC. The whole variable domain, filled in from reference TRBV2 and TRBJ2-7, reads EPEVTQTPSHQVTQMGQEVILRCVPISNHLYFYWYRQILGQKVEFLVSFYNNEISEKSEIFDDQFSVERPDGSNFTLKIRSTKLEDSAMYFCASTVVPSGRGEQYFGPGTRLTVT.

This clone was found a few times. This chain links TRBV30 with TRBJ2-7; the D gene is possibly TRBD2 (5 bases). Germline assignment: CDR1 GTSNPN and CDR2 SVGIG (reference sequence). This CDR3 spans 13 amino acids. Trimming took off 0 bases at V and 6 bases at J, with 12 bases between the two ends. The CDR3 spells CAWSVGLAGEQYF. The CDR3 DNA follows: TGTGCCTGGAGTGTAGGGCTAGCCGGCGAGCAGTACTTC.